The 26 T cell receptor beta chains below all came from one sample that was sequenced in a study of T cells after posttransplantation cyclophosphamide (TCRdb year 2016). Library construction relied on the immunoSEQ multiplex PCR assay. This immuneACCESS table, as held by TCRdb, lists in-frame sequences with V and J called but not all clones. Of the missing ones, under half trace to an unresolved V gene in checked studies; the others have no known cause. Counted in this sample were approximately 47,000 clones; roughly 92% of them appeared once. The top ten hold 3% to 3.5% of the sample. The sample comprised PBMCs. These receptors all come from a woman between 50 and 59 years old in good health and a related stem cell transplant donor.

This clone was picked up one time. The chain links TRBV6-5 to TRBJ1-2; D remains unclear. CDR3 length: 12 amino acids. Germline V gene lookup returns CDR1 MNHEY and CDR2 SVGAGI. V shed 5 bases and J shed 10 bases, with 14 bases lying between them. This CDR3 reads CASSNPGDPYTF. DNA of the CDR3: TGTGCCAGCAGTAATCCGGGAGACCCCTACACCTTC.

This clone appeared a few times. The V and J genes are TRBV7-8 and TRBJ1-4, with D unclear. Germline CDR1 reads SGHVS; CDR2 reads FQNEAQ. There are 15 residues in the CDR3. Trimming cost V 2 bases and J 4 bases, with 11 bases left between them. CDR3 in amino acids: CASSLNEQNNEKLFF. In nucleotides, the CDR3 is TGTGCCAGCAGCTTAAATGAACAGAATAATGAAAAACTGTTTTTT.

The V call is TRBV5-8, the J call TRBJ1-1; a weak D match, TRBD1 (6 bases). Germline CDR1 reads SGHTS; CDR2 reads YDEGEE. V was clipped by 4 bases and J by 11 bases, with 18 bases between them. The CDR3 has 13 amino acids. CDR3 nucleotide sequence: TGTGCCAGCAGCCCCTGGGGGGGGGCTGGGGCTTTCTTT. This gives the protein CASSPWGGAGAFF. The variable domain in full, with the rest retrieved from reference TRBV5-8 and TRBJ1-1, is EAGVTQSPTHLIKTRGQQATLRCSPISGHTSVYWYQQALGLGLQFLLWYDEGEERNRGNFPPRFSGRQFPNYSSELNVNALELEDSALYLCASSPWGGAGAFFGQGTRLTVV.

This rearrangement joins TRBV29-1 to TRBJ2-7, with 7 bases aligning to TRBD1. CDR1 and CDR2 (germline): SQVTM, ANQGSEA. The length of the CDR3 is 14 residues. With V trimmed by 4 bases and J by 5 bases, 11 bases remained unmatched. As DNA, the CDR3 is TGCAGCGTTGCGACAGGGCCCTTTGAAAACGAGCAGTACTTC. Translated: CSVATGPFENEQYF.

The chain recombines TRBV4-2 with TRBJ2-1; TRBD2 might be the D (5 bases). There are 13 residues in the CDR3. Trimming cost V 0 bases and J 9 bases, with 9 bases left between them. Looked up from germline, CDR1 is LGHNA and CDR2 is YNFKEQ. CDR3 sequence: CASSQDAGGEQFF. Written as DNA, the CDR3 is TGTGCCAGCAGCCAAGATGCGGGTGGTGAGCAGTTCTTC.

V is TRBV5-1 and J is TRBJ1-2; weak D call: TRBD1 (6 bases). Germline CDR1 SGHRS, CDR2 YFSETQ. CDR3 length: 14 residues. Between the trimmed V and J ends, which lost 4 bases and 3 bases, there was a span of 13 bases. This chain's CDR3 is CASSGLQGHYGYTF. The DNA of the CDR3 is TGCGCCAGCAGCGGATTACAGGGACACTATGGCTACACCTTC.

V is TRBV18 and J is TRBJ2-6; TRBD1 matches 7 bases. J lost 4 bases, V lost 4 bases, and 10 bases had no gene match. This CDR3 is 17 amino acids long. The germline gives CDR1 KGHSH, CDR2 LQKENI. In DNA form, the CDR3 reads TGTGCCAGCTCACACCCGACAGGGTCCCCCGGGGCCAACGTCCTGACTTTC. It encodes CASSHPTGSPGANVLTF.

This clone was recorded once. The chain carries TRBV11-2 and TRBJ2-2; 7 bases are shared with TRBD2. This CDR3 spans 15 amino acids. V lost 0 bases, J lost 5 bases, and 3 bases stayed unmatched. Germline loops: CDR1 SGHAT, CDR2 FQNNGV. DNA for the CDR3: TGTGCCAGCAGCTTAGAGGGACTATTAACCGGGGAGCTGTTTTTT. It translates to CASSLEGLLTGELFF.

The sample holds a few counts of this clone. The rearrangement links TRBV25-1 to TRBJ2-5; 9 bases match TRBD1. V shed 6 bases and J 5 bases; nucleotides not matched to a gene: 13. CDR1 is MGHDK and CDR2 is SYGVNS in the germline V gene. This CDR3 contains 16 residues. Here the CDR3 reads CASRELRTGDGETQYF. The CDR3, as DNA: TGTGCCAGCAGAGAACTAAGGACAGGGGATGGGGAGACCCAGTACTTC.

V and J are TRBV6-6 and TRBJ1-2; 9 bases are shared with TRBD1. The V gene end was trimmed by 2 bases and the J gene end by 5 bases; junction bases not matched to a gene: 9. This CDR3 is 16 amino acids long. Looked up from germline, CDR1 is MNHNY and CDR2 is SVGAGI (reference sequence). The CDR3 loop reads CASSYITGGGGYGYTF. Here the CDR3 DNA reads TGTGCCAGCAGTTACATTACAGGGGGCGGGGGGTATGGCTACACCTTC.

The V gene is TRBV28, the J gene TRBJ2-7, with TRBD1 matching 9 bases. V dropped 6 bases and J dropped 6; count of bases not matched to a gene: 12. The CDR3 has 15 residues. CDR1 is MDHEN and CDR2 is SYDVKM in the germline V gene. Here the CDR3 DNA reads TGTGCCAGCAGCTTACCGGGGACAGGGTCGACCGAGCAGTACTTC. It encodes CASSLPGTGSTEQYF.

The rearrangement uses TRBV2 and TRBJ2-1, with 11 bases identical to TRBD1. The CDR3 runs 18 residues. V lost 3 bases, J lost 2 bases, and 9 bases stayed unmatched. Germline V gene sequence: CDR1 SNHLY, CDR2 FYNNEI. The CDR3 loop reads CASSEGQGGNRAYNEQFF. The CDR3 DNA sequence: TGTGCCAGCAGTGAGGGACAGGGGGGTAATCGGGCCTACAATGAGCAGTTCTTC.

CDR3 amino acids: CASSSGQREGPTDTQYF. CDR3 DNA: TGCGCCAGCAGCTCCGGGCAGCGGGAGGGCCCTACAGATACGCAGTATTTT. The chain employs TRBV5-1 and TRBJ2-3; 10 bases map to TRBD2. The CDR3 consists of 17 residues. Germline values: CDR1 SGHRS, CDR2 YFSETQ. Trimming took 3 bases from V and 3 from J; bases not matched to a gene: 10.

The CDR3 here is CASRSAVGTEAFF. CDR3 DNA sequence: TGTGCCTCAAGATCAGCGGTGGGCACTGAAGCTTTCTTT. V usage is TRBV7-6 and J usage is TRBJ1-1; no reliable D call. CDR3 length equals 13 residues. With 11 bases removed from V and 4 bases from J, the gap between germline ends came to 17 bases. Germline assignment: CDR1 SGHVS and CDR2 FNYEAQ. The entire variable domain, with the rest obtained from reference TRBV7-6 and TRBJ1-1, is as follows: GAGVSQSPRYKVTKRGQDVALRCDPISGHVSLYWYRQALGQGPEFLTYFNYEAQQDKSGLPNDRFSAERPEGSISTLTIQRTEQRDSAMYRCASRSAVGTEAFFGQGTRLTVV.

V gene TRBV6-6 combines with J gene TRBJ2-2; D possibly corresponds to TRBD1 (5 bases). V lost 6 bases and J 2 bases, leaving 10 bases between the germline ends. Germline-derived CDR1 and CDR2 are MNHNY and SVGAGI (reference sequence). The CDR3 is made up of 14 amino acids. CDR3 sequence (DNA): TGTGCCAGCAGGGGGCTAACTAACACCGGGGAGCTGTTTTTT. Translating it yields CASRGLTNTGELFF.

The J gene is TRBJ1-2, the V gene TRBV7-7; tentatively, D is TRBD1 (5 bases). The CDR3 is 14 amino acids. CDR1 is SSHAT and CDR2 is FNYEAQ in the germline V gene (reference sequence). The V end was cut by 5 bases, the J end by 2 bases, with 12 bases between. The CDR3 DNA reads TGTGCCAGCAGCCCCCTCCCAGGGAACTATGGCTACACCTTC. This sequence encodes CASSPLPGNYGYTF.

The chain couples TRBV9 to TRBJ2-1; 13 bases align to TRBD2. Germline V gene sequence: CDR1 SGDLS, CDR2 YYNGEE. The CDR3 totals 17 residues. V shed 2 bases, J shed 6 bases, and the junction held 8 bases outside the gene matches. The DNA for the CDR3 is TGTGCCAGCAGCGTTCTTTGGACTAGCGGGGGTCTCAATGAGCAGTTCTTC. Its protein product is CASSVLWTSGGLNEQFF.

The rearrangement links TRBV5-1 to TRBJ2-1; D perhaps matches TRBD1 (6 bases). The V gene lost 2 bases and the J gene lost 6 bases, with 9 bases spanning the gap. Germline-derived CDR1 and CDR2 are SGHRS and YFSETQ. The CDR3 spans 13 residues. The CDR3 reads CASSFQGINEQFF. CDR3 DNA: TGCGCCAGCAGCTTTCAGGGGATCAATGAGCAGTTCTTC.

This clone is a singleton in its sample. This chain connects TRBV5-1 to TRBJ1-1; tentatively, D is TRBD1 (5 bases). The CDR3 runs 15 residues. Trimming pared 3 bases from V and 1 base from J, leaving 13 bases between. The germline V gene encodes CDR1 SGHRS and CDR2 YFSETQ. DNA for the CDR3: TGCGCCAGCAGCTGGGGAGGGGAGTGGAACACTGAAGCTTTCTTT. This sequence encodes CASSWGGEWNTEAFF.

The gene calls are TRBV2 and TRBJ2-7; 9 positions agree with TRBD1. The germline V gene encodes CDR1 SNHLY and CDR2 FYNNEI. The CDR3 totals 15 residues. The V and J ends lost 6 bases and 9 bases, in that order; junction bases with no gene match: 15. The CDR3 loop reads CASRNSGTGRYMQYF. CDR3 nucleotides: TGTGCCAGCAGAAATTCCGGGACAGGGAGATATATGCAGTACTTC.

The rearrangement joins TRBV5-1 to TRBJ2-3; the match to TRBD2 covers 9 bases. Trimming took 4 bases from V and 2 from J; bases not matched to a gene: 17. This CDR3 is 19 amino acids long. Per the germline V gene, CDR1 is SGHRS and CDR2 is YFSETQ. CDR3 loop: CASSREAGGVRRSTDTQYF. The CDR3 DNA is TGCGCCAGCAGCCGCGAAGCGGGGGGTGTTAGAAGGTCCACAGATACGCAGTATTTT.

The gene calls are TRBV7-6 and TRBJ2-2, with D possibly TRBD1 on 6 matching bases. This CDR3 is 16 amino acids long. Per the germline V gene, CDR1 is SGHVS and CDR2 is FNYEAQ. Trimming took off 1 base at V and 1 base at J, with 10 bases between the two ends. CDR3 in amino acids: CASSLVTGENTGELFF. In DNA form, the CDR3 reads TGTGCCAGCAGCTTAGTGACAGGAGAGAACACCGGGGAGCTGTTTTTT.

The V call is TRBV4-1, the J call TRBJ1-5, with 7 bases aligning to TRBD1. The CDR3 runs 14 residues. J was trimmed by 9 bases and V by 4 bases; bases with no gene match: 9. From germline, CDR1 is MGHRA and CDR2 YSYEKL. The CDR3 here is CASSLRQGGSPQHF. The DNA for the CDR3 is TGCGCCAGCAGCCTACGACAGGGTGGGTCGCCCCAGCATTTT.

V is TRBV6-6 and J is TRBJ2-7, with D possibly matching TRBD2 (6 bases). V gave up 2 bases and J gave up 3 bases, with 8 bases separating them. Germline V gives CDR1 MNHNY, CDR2 SVGAGI (reference sequence). The CDR3 consists of 13 residues. CDR3 sequence reads: CASSYLGGYEQYF. The CDR3 coding sequence is TGTGCCAGCAGTTACCTGGGGGGCTACGAGCAGTACTTC.

This chain connects TRBV5-1 to TRBJ1-2; TRBD1 matches at 12 bases. This CDR3 is 15 amino acids long. J gave up 8 bases and V 4 bases, and 9 bases lay outside the gene matches. Looked up from germline, CDR1 is SGHRS and CDR2 is YFSETQ. CDR3 sequence: CASSAGTGGAGGYTF. CDR3 coding DNA: TGCGCCAGCAGCGCAGGGACAGGGGGCGCGGGGGGCTACACCTTC.

The V and J genes are TRBV6-5 and TRBJ1-1; 9 nucleotides line up with TRBD1. CDR3 length: 14 amino acids. The germline V gene has CDR1 MNHEY and CDR2 SVGAGI. The ends lost 4 bases at V and 1 base at J; junction bases unmatched: 1. DNA of the CDR3: TGTGCCAGCAGTTCGGGACAGGGGAACACTGAAGCTTTCTTT. Protein sequence: CASSSGQGNTEAFF.